The 17 T cell receptor beta chains below come from one sample, sequenced in a study of blood T cells in healthy people across ages. For the second PCR, which ran for about 6 to 11 cycles, a sample-barcoded 5' primer and a J-beta primer mix were used. Using its own MiXCR run on the 5' RACE reads, TCRdb lists one record per CDR3 protein. The sample yields 800,000 or so distinct CDR3 sequences, approximately 25% seen once. This same sample was also taken into another study, of T cells of mothers and their children.

The sample was blood. These receptors all stem from a boy between 10 and 17 years old in good health.

This clonotype was seen only a few times. The V call is TRBV2, the J call TRBJ2-7; 7 bases align to TRBD1. Germline assignment: CDR1 SNHLY and CDR2 FYNNEI. V lost 7 bases, J lost 2 bases, and 2 bases stayed unmatched. CDR3 size: 12 residues. The CDR3 here is CASMDRPYEQYF. The CDR3 region has the DNA TGTGCCAGCATGGACAGGCCCTACGAGCAGTACTTC. Supplemented by reference TRBV2 and TRBJ2-7, the full variable domain reads EPEVTQTPSHQVTQMGQEVILRCVPISNHLYFYWYRQILGQKVEFLVSFYNNEISEKSEIFDDQFSVERPDGSNFTLKIRSTKLEDSAMYFCASMDRPYEQYFGPGTRLTVT.

V is TRBV2 and J is TRBJ2-1; D remains ambiguous. The CDR3 covers 13 residues. The V end was cut by 7 bases, the J end by 4 bases, with 11 bases between. Germline lookup yields CDR1 SNHLY and CDR2 FYNNEI. The CDR3 spells CASTAILYNEQFF. CDR3 nucleotide sequence: TGTGCCAGCACGGCCATCCTATACAATGAGCAGTTCTTC. Together with reference TRBV2 and TRBJ2-1, the CDR3 gives the full variable domain: EPEVTQTPSHQVTQMGQEVILRCVPISNHLYFYWYRQILGQKVEFLVSFYNNEISEKSEIFDDQFSVERPDGSNFTLKIRSTKLEDSAMYFCASTAILYNEQFFGPGTRLTVL.

This clonotype has a handful of counts. At one end the junction does not follow the germline gene, possibly because of a read error. The chain couples TRBV7-9 to TRBJ2-7; possibly TRBD1 or TRBD2 for D (5 bases each). The CDR3 is 16 residues long. CDR1 and CDR2 (germline): SEHNR, FQNEAQ (reference sequence). Here the CDR3 reads CAGSLGLGDAAYEQYF. CDR3 DNA sequence: TGTGCCGGCAGCTTGGGCCTGGGGGACGCTGCCTACGAGCAGTACTTC.

The chain carries TRBV5-1 and TRBJ2-5; D might be TRBD1 (6 bases). V gave up 1 base and J gave up 7 bases, with 14 bases separating them. CDR1 is SGHRS, CDR2 YFSETQ, per germline. The CDR3 consists of 14 residues. The chain's CDR3 is CASSLWDTDATQYF. DNA of the CDR3: TGCGCCAGCAGCTTGTGGGACACGGACGCGACCCAGTACTTC. The full variable domain, its missing parts supplied by reference TRBV5-1 and TRBJ2-5, is KAGVTQTPRYLIKTRGQQVTLSCSPISGHRSVSWYQQTPGQGLQFLFEYFSETQRNKGNFPGRFSGRQFSNSRSEMNVSTLELGDSALYLCASSLWDTDATQYFGPGTRLLVL.

This clonotype has only a few counts. V gene TRBV3-1 combines with J gene TRBJ2-7; D is uncertain. This CDR3 has 14 residues. The germline V gene encodes CDR1 LGHDT and CDR2 YNNKEL (reference sequence). Trimming pared 4 bases from V and 0 bases from J, leaving 10 bases between. The CDR3 DNA reads as TGTGCCAGCAGCCCCTCAGGAAACTCCTACGAGCAGTACTTC. Protein sequence: CASSPSGNSYEQYF.

The chain is built from TRBV7-2 and TRBJ2-1; TRBD2 might be the D (7 bases). Trimming shortened V by 5 bases and J by 9 bases, and 20 bases separated the two germline ends. CDR1 and CDR2 (germline): SGHTA, FQGNSA. CDR3 size: 15 residues. In DNA, the CDR3 is TGTGCCAGCAGCCGTCCCGGGGGGCTAAGTAGTGAGCAGTTCTTC. This sequence encodes CASSRPGGLSSEQFF. Drawing the rest from reference TRBV7-2 and TRBJ2-1, the complete variable domain is GAGVSQSPSNKVTEKGKDVELRCDPISGHTALYWYRQSLGQGLEFLIYFQGNSAPDKSGLPSDRFSAERTGGSVSTLTIQRTQQEDSAVYLCASSRPGGLSSEQFFGPGTRLTVL.

V usage is TRBV11-2 and J usage is TRBJ1-6; weak D call: TRBD1 (6 bases). The CDR3 is made up of 16 amino acids. Per the germline V gene, CDR1 is SGHAT and CDR2 is FQNNGV. V was pared by 5 bases and J by 3 bases, with 14 bases between. Written as DNA, the CDR3 is TGTGCCAGCAGCCCTCCTTGGACAGTCTATAATTCACCCCTCCACTTT. It specifies CASSPPWTVYNSPLHF.

This chain uses TRBV21-1 with TRBJ2-5; the table calls TRBD1, which could not be checked here. The J call may not be correct, given that the DNA end is closer to TRBJ2-7. TRBV21-1 is assigned pseudogene status. The length of the CDR3 is 15 residues. CDR3 DNA: TGTGCCAGCAGCATTGAGCGCGCCAGCTCCTACGAGCAGTACTTC. It encodes CASSIERASSYEQYF.

The J gene is TRBJ1-1, the V gene TRBV5-1; possible D gene TRBD1, 5 bases. CDR3 length equals 14 residues. From germline, CDR1 is SGHRS and CDR2 YFSETQ. V was pared by 7 bases and J by 0 bases, with 13 bases between. The CDR3 nucleotides are TGCGCCAGCGGCCAGGGATGGATGAACACTGAAGCTTTCTTT. It codes for CASGQGWMNTEAFF.

This clonotype was recorded a few times. This sequence joins TRBV25-1 and TRBJ2-5; unclear D gene. V was cut by 6 bases and J by 1 base, with 12 bases left in between. The germline CDR1 and CDR2 sequences are MGHDK and SYGVNS. This CDR3 comprises 14 residues. CDR3 sequence: CASRGPGSQETQYF. For the CDR3, the DNA is TGTGCCAGCAGGGGCCCGGGCAGCCAAGAGACCCAGTACTTC.

The genes are TRBV12-3 or TRBV12-4 and TRBJ2-1; a weak D match, TRBD1 (6 bases). The CDR3 has 15 amino acids. Trimming cost V 3 bases and J 5 bases, with 14 bases left between them. CDR3 in amino acids: CASSFGGRGNNEQFF. In DNA, the CDR3 is TGTGCCAGCAGTTTTGGGGGCAGGGGCAACAATGAGCAGTTCTTC.

V and J are TRBV7-2 and TRBJ1-6; D is uncertain. CDR1 and CDR2 (germline): SGHTA, FQGNSA. The CDR3 length is 16 residues. V shed 1 base and J shed 7 bases, with 14 bases lying between them. CDR3 nucleotides: TGTGCCAGCAGCTTAGGACCCGGGGTGGGAAATTCACCCCTCCACTTT. Translated: CASSLGPGVGNSPLHF.

As regards this clonotype: At one of its ends the junction is not consistent with the germline gene, which may arise from a read error. The V gene is TRBV4-3, the J gene TRBJ2-2; D gene unclear. This CDR3 has 13 amino acids. Germline CDR1 and CDR2: LGHNA and YSLEER. CDR3 protein: CAGSQDLTGELFF. In DNA form, the CDR3 reads TGCGCCGGCAGCCAAGACCTCACCGGGGAGCTGTTTTTT.

The V call is TRBV27, the J call TRBJ2-1; unclear D gene. The CDR3 contains 13 residues. V lost 1 base and J 7 bases, leaving 8 bases between the germline ends. The germline V gene has CDR1 MNHEY and CDR2 SMNVEV (reference sequence). The CDR3 is CASSLLGHNEQFF. The DNA of the CDR3 is TGTGCCAGCAGTTTATTGGGCCATAATGAGCAGTTCTTC.

V gene TRBV7-3 combines with J gene TRBJ1-1; D may be TRBD1 (6 bases). Germline CDR1 and CDR2: SGHTA and FQGTGA. The CDR3 has 15 residues. V shed 3 bases and J shed 5 bases, with 16 bases lying between them. CDR3: CASSLSPGHRTEAFF. In nucleotides, the CDR3 is TGTGCCAGCAGCTTGTCGCCGGGACACAGGACTGAAGCTTTCTTT.

With respect to this clonotype: Germline and junction disagree at one end, which may indicate a read error. This chain links TRBV28 with TRBJ2-7, with 9 bases lining up with TRBD1. The V gene's germline CDR1 is MDHEN and CDR2 SYDVKM. This CDR3 spans 17 amino acids. CDR3 protein: CTSSFPTEDRGSYEQYF. The CDR3 DNA sequence: TGTACCAGCAGTTTCCCCACGGAGGACAGGGGATCCTACGAGCAGTACTTC.

The V call is TRBV28, the J call TRBJ2-5, with TRBD2 as a possible D gene (7 bases). Gene TRBJ2-7 matches the end of the DNA better, so the J call may be wrong. This CDR3 comprises 15 residues. The germline gives CDR1 MDHEN, CDR2 SYDVKM. The CDR3 nucleotides are TGTGCCAGCGGCGATGTGTGGGGGGGGCCCTACGAGCAGTACTTC. It specifies CASGDVWGGPYEQYF.